The TCR beta chain under discussion was sequenced for a study of post-analysis software for immune sequencing data. Study details: Secondary progressive, relapsing-remitting and progressive-relapsing multiple sclerosis were among the included disease courses. General observations from the study: Under the F measure, samples that were prepared in one batch clustered strongly together. The study found TRBV5-6, TRBV5-1 and TRBV20-1 among 5 or 6 TRBV segments more frequent in patients than controls.

Note on this clonotype: Its specificity is not known.

Deletions cut 0 bases from V and 1 base from J, with 10 bases between. This CDR3 has 15 residues. CDR1 is SGHRS, CDR2 YFSETQ, per germline. Unique molecular identifiers tagged the TCR beta cDNA libraries. TCRdb reprocessed the PCR reads via MiXCR and lists one record per CDR3 protein. The profile shows over 300,000 distinct CDR3 sequences, roughly 38% of them singletons. This clonotype originated in a girl under 18 with multiple sclerosis. The chain recombines TRBV5-1 with TRBJ1-1; no clear D. Input material: blood. The CDR3 protein is CASSLEAVGNTEAFF. For the CDR3, the DNA is TGCGCCAGCAGCTTGGAAGCGGTGGGGAACACTGAAGCTTTCTTT.